This T cell receptor beta chain was retrieved from a study of cytomegalovirus exposure and HLA in healthy donors. As for the study in general: The 666 first-cohort repertoires shared a platform with the 110 or so validation repertoires, as reported in a later analysis.

Some clones are missing from TCRdb's copy, which holds only in-frame ones; the method was immunoSEQ multiplex PCR. The table includes approximately 220,000 clones, approximately 90% detected once. The germline CDR1 and CDR2 sequences are SGHRS and YFSETQ. The V and J ends lost 3 bases and 1 base, in that order; junction bases with no gene match: 6. The CDR3 contains 15 residues. Worth noting for this clone: What it recognizes is unknown.

Findings of the study overall: The study designated some 180 TCR beta chains cytomegalovirus-associated. The CMV antigen specificity of a few CMV-associated chains was confirmed through in vitro analysis.

The receptor was isolated from a woman under 30 in good health and CMV-seronegative. The chain joins TRBV5-1 to TRBJ1-1; 7 bases are shared with TRBD1. Sequenced: PBMCs. CDR3 nucleotide sequence: TGCGCCAGCAGCTCTAGGGGACAGCAGAACACTGAAGCTTTCTTT. It codes for CASSSRGQQNTEAFF.